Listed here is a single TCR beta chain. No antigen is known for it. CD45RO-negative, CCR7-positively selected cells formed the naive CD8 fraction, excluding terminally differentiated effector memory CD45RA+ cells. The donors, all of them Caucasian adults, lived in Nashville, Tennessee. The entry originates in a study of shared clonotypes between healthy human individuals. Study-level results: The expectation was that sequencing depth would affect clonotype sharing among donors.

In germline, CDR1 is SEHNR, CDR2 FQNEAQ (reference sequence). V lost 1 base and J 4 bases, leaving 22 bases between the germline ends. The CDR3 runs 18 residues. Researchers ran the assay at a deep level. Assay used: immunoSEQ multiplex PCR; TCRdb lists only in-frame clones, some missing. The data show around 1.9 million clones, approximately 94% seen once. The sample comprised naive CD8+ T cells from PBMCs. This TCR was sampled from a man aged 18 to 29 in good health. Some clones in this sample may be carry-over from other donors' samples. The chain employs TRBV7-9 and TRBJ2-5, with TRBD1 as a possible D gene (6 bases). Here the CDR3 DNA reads TGTGCCAGCAGCTTAGGTGCAGGGGTGGTCATGTTTAGAGAGACCCAGTACTTC. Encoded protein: CASSLGAGVVMFRETQYF.